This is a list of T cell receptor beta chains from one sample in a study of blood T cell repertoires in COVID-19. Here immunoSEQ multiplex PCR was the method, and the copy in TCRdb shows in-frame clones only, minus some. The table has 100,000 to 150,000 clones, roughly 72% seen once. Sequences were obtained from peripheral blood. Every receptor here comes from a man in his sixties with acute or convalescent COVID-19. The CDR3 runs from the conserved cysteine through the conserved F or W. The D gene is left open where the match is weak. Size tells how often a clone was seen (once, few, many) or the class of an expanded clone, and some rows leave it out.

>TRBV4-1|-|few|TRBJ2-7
TGCGCCAGCAGCCAAGATTCTTCTAGCTCACAAGACTACGAGCAGTACTTC
CASSQDSSSSQDYEQYF
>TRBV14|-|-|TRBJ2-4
TGTGCCAGCAGCCAATTTTCTCAAAACATTCAGTACTTC
CASSQFSQNIQYF
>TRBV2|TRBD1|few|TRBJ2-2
TGTGCCAGCAGGGATGGACAGGTCCTCTCCACCGGGGAGCTGTTTTTT
CASRDGQVLSTGELFF
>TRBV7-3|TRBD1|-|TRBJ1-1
TGTGCCAGCAGCAAGACAGGGTGGCATGAAGCTTTCTTT
CASSKTGWHEAFF
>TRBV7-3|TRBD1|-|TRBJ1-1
TGTGCCAGCAGCCCGCAGGGGGCGGAGGAAGCTTTCTTT
CASSPQGAEEAFF
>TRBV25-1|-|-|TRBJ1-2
TGTGCCAGCAGTGGTGGCATTATAGGCTACACCTTC
CASSGGIIGYTF
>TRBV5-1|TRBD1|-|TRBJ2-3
TGCGCCAGCAGCTTGAGGATAATTAAGTGGGGACAGGGGACAGATACGCAGTATTTT
CASSLRIIKWGQGTDTQYF
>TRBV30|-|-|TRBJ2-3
TGTGCCTGGAGGCAGACAGCAGATACGCAGTATTTT
CAWRQTADTQYF
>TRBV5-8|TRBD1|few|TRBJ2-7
TGTGCCAGCAGCTTGCAAGGGCAGGGGGTGGACGAGCAGTACTTC
CASSLQGQGVDEQYF
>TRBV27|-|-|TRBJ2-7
TGTGCCAGCAGTTTAGGAAGGGGCCTCTCCTACGAGCAGTACTTC
CASSLGRGLSYEQYF
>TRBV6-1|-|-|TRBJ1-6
TGTGCCAGCAGTGAACGTACCGAGCGGAATTCACCCCTCCACTTT
CASSERTERNSPLHF
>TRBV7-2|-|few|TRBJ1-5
TGTGCCAGCAGCCGACAGGAGAATCAGCCCCAGCATTTT
CASSRQENQPQHF
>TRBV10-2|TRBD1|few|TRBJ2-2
TGCGCCAGCAGCCGACAGGGGAACGGGGAGCTGTTTTTT
CASSRQGNGELFF
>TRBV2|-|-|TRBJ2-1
TGTGCCTTGGCAGGCGTGGGTAGTGAGCAGTTCTTC
CALAGVGSEQFF
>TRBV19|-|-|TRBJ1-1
TGTGCCAGTACCTCACAGGGAATTCCTCCTGAAGCTTTCTTT
CASTSQGIPPEAFF
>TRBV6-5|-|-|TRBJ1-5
TGTGCCAGCAGACGGACGAAAGGAGGTCAGCCCCAGCATTTT
CASRRTKGGQPQHF
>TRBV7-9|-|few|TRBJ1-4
TGTGCCAGCAGCCCAGCGGACTTTAATGAAAAACTGTTTTTT
CASSPADFNEKLFF
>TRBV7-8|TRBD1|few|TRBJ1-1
TGTGCCAGCAGACTTCGGGGGGGACAGTACCTGAACACTGAAGCTTTCTTT
CASRLRGGQYLNTEAFF
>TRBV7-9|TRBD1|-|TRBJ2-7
TGTGCCAGCAGCCGGAAAACAGGGGGCAATTCCTACGAGCAGTACTTC
CASSRKTGGNSYEQYF
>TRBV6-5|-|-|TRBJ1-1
TGTGCCAGCATACGCGCGGAAGTGGCTAGCACTGAAGCTTTCTTT
CASIRAEVASTEAFF
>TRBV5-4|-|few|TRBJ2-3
TGTGCCAGCAGCTTGCAAAGCGTGAGAGATACGCAGTATTTT
CASSLQSVRDTQYF
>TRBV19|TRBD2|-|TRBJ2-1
TGTGCCAGTAGTACCCCGGTAGGGAGGGGCAATGAGCAGTTCTTC
CASSTPVGRGNEQFF
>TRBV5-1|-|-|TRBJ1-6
TGCGCCAGCAGCTGGGAGGGGGAACTGCGCTCACCCCTCCACTTT
CASSWEGELRSPLHF
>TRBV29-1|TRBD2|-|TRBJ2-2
TGCAGCGTTGGACTAGCGGGAGGATCTACCGGGGAGCTGTTTTTT
CSVGLAGGSTGELFF
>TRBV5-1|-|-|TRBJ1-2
TGCGCCAGCAGCTTGGAGGGAGATGGCTACACCTTC
CASSLEGDGYTF
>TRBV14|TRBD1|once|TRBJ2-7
TGTGCCAGCAGCCAAGATTTGGGACAGGGAGGCTACAGCGGTGACGGCGAGCAGTACTTC
CASSQDLGQGGYSGDGEQYF
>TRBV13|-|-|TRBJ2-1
TGTGCCAGCAGCTTAGTTGGGACGGGGGAGAATGAGCAGTTCTTC
CASSLVGTGENEQFF
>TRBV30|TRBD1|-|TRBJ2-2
TGTGCCTGGAATGGACAGGGGGTAGGCACCGGGGAGCTGTTTTTT
CAWNGQGVGTGELFF
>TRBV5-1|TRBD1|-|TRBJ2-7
TGCGCCAGCAGCCCCACAACAGGGGGCTACGAGCAGTACTTC
CASSPTTGGYEQYF
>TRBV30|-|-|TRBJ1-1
TGTGCCTTACAGAGAATGAACACTGAAGCTTTCTTT
CALQRMNTEAFF
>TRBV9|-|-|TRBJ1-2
TGTGCCAGCAGCCCCAATGAGGGAGACTATGGCTACACCTTC
CASSPNEGDYGYTF
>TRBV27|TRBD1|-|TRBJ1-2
TGTGCCAGCAGCCCGTCGGACAGGGTTAATGGCTACACCTTC
CASSPSDRVNGYTF
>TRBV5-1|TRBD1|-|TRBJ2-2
TGCGCCAGCAGCGTCAGGGGGATCGACACCGGGGAGCTGTTTTTT
CASSVRGIDTGELFF
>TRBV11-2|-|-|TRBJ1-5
TGTGCCAGCAGCTTAGGGTCAGGGGCCAGCAATCAGCCCCAGCATTTT
CASSLGSGASNQPQHF
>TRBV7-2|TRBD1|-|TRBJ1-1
TGTGCCAGCAGCTTCCACAGGGGAAGAACTGAAGCTTTCTTT
CASSFHRGRTEAFF
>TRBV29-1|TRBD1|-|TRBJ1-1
TGCAGCGTGCGACAGGGAAACACTGAAGCTTTCTTT
CSVRQGNTEAFF
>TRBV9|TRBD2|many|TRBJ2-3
TGTGCCAGCAGCGGGGCTAGCGGGGAACGCACAGATACGCAGTATTTT
CASSGASGERTDTQYF
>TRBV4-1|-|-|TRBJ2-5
TGCGCCAGCAGCCAAGATTGGCCCCCGGCAGGCCGGCCAGAGACCCAGTACTTC
CASSQDWPPAGRPETQYF
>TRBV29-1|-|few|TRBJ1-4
TGCAGCGTACCAACGGCTGGGGGGACTGAAAAACTGTTTTTT
CSVPTAGGTEKLFF
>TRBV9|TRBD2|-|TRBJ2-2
TGTGCCAGCAGCGGAAGGGAGGGGACTAGCGTCGCGAACACCGGGGAGCTGTTTTTT
CASSGREGTSVANTGELFF
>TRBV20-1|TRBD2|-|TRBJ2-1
TGCAGTGCTAGTGTCCCTAGCGGGGGGGTATATGAGCAGTTCTTC
CSASVPSGGVYEQFF
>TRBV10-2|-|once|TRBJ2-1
TGCGCCACCGCTTTTTTGGGGCCTCTAAACAATGAGCAGTTCTTC
CATAFLGPLNNEQFF
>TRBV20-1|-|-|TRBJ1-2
TGCAGTGCTCGTTCACGACAGTCACCCACCTTC
CSARSRQSPTF
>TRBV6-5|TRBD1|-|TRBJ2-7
TGTGCCAGCAGTTACGGTACAGGGGAAACCGAGCAGTACTTC
CASSYGTGETEQYF
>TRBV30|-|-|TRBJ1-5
TGTGCCTGGAGCACAGTCGCCGGTTCCAATCAGCCCCAGCATTTT
CAWSTVAGSNQPQHF
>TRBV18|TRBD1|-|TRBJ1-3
TGTGCCAGCTCATTGGGACAGGGGCAAACTGGAAACACCATATATTTT
CASSLGQGQTGNTIYF
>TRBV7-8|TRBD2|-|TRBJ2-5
TGTGCCAGCAGCTCAACTGCCAGCGGGGGGCAAGAGACCCAGTACTTC
CASSSTASGGQETQYF
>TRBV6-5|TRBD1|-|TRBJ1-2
TGTGCCAGCACCCCCAGACAGGGGAACTATGGCTACACCTTC
CASTPRQGNYGYTF
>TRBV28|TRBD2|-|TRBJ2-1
TGTGCCAGCAGTTTACCGCTAGCGGGGTTTGAGCAGTTCTTC
CASSLPLAGFEQFF
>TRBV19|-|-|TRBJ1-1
TGTGCCAGTAGTACTGCTGGAGACAGGAGGACTGAAGCTTTCTTT
CASSTAGDRRTEAFF
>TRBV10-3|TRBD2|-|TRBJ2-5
TGTGCCATCAGTAGACTAGCGGGAGCCCAAGAGACCCAGTACTTC
CAISRLAGAQETQYF